The T cell receptor (beta chain) described here comes from a study of Ad26.COV2.S vaccination and SARS-CoV-2 variants (TCRdb year 2021). About the study as a whole: Donors in the vaccine arm were drawn from COV1001, a multicentre, randomized, double-blind, placebo-controlled phase I-IIa trial testing Ad26.COV2.S in healthy adults. Ad26.COV2.S was administered intramuscularly at a dose of 5x10^10 or 1x10^11 viral particles, either as one shot or as two shots given 56 days apart. Trial participants were randomized into five groups of five: low-dose or high-dose Ad26.COV2.S given once or twice, or placebo on both occasions. The TCR-sequenced set comprised roughly 30 samples: some 19 Ad26.COV2.S vaccine recipients, 5 placebo recipients and 8 SARS-CoV-2 convalescent individuals. Throughout the experiments and outcome assessment, investigators stayed blinded to trial group allocation. The specificity and breadth of SARS-CoV-2-reactive T cell receptors after Ad26.COV2.S vaccination were assessed by TCRbeta repertoire sequencing. Beyond this particular receptor, the publication reports: Non-spike TCR breadth was comparable between vaccine and placebo recipients, consistent with the vaccine containing only spike. After vaccination, substantial breadth of spike-specific CD8+ and CD4+ T cell responses was reported. According to the authors, total T cell responses may have been underestimated by the TCR breadth and depth analyses. Comparing responses between vaccine doses or regimens was not something the study was powered to do. Ad26.COV2.S recipients had higher spike-specific TCR breadth than placebo recipients (P = 0.0014).

On this clone itself: The clone's antigen remains unknown. No per-base quality is available; no much larger clone lies one base away.

Sample treatment or condition, as interpreted from the label and publication: some 20 received Ad26.COV2.S at low or high dose, single or two shots; several received placebo; per-sample allocation not given. For vaccine and placebo recipients, the sequenced repertoires came from samples collected on day 63 after the first injection. Cohort 1b enrolled 25 to 30 adults aged 18-55 years at a single site in Boston, USA, between 29 July and 7 August 2020. Ad26.COV2.S was a replication-incompetent adenovirus type 26 vector expressing a prefusion-stabilized SARS-CoV-2 spike protein from the original Wuhan strain. V was cut back by 4 bases and J by 7 bases, leaving a gap of 12 bases between them. For CDR1 and CDR2, the germline V gene (reference sequence) lists SGHNT and YYREEE. From the cysteine through the phenylalanine, the CDR3 covers 14 amino acids. The entry retains the CDR3 DNA only, 42 bases that are in frame from base 1.

TCRbeta CDR3 regions were sequenced with the immunoSEQ Assay. After extraction, genomic DNA underwent amplification by bias-controlled multiplex PCR, followed by high-throughput sequencing. As for the original processing: To quantify the absolute abundance of every unique TCRbeta CDR3 region, sequences were collapsed and filtered. T cell fraction was estimated by normalizing TCRbeta template counts to usable DNA, which was measured by amplifying reference genes present in all nucleated cells. Repertoire TCRs were annotated as SARS-CoV-2-specific when V gene, CDR3 amino acid sequence and J gene were exactly matched to a known reactive TCR set. The reference SARS-CoV-2 TCR set came from MIRA and was filtered for enrichment in COVID-19-positive ImmuneCODE repertoires, removing public or cross-reactive TCRs. Using the MIRA antigens, annotated TCRs were further analysed by specific ORF or by position within an ORF. Breadth was defined as annotated unique rearrangements over total unique productive rearrangements; depth was the summed frequency of those rearrangements. Two-sided Wilcoxon rank-sum tests were used to compare TCR breadth between groups. TCRdb retrieved this table from immuneACCESS and kept in-frame rearrangements only. Not all clones are present; in checked studies, unresolved V genes account for under half, and no reason is known for the remainder. V and J calls and clone size are those listed in that table; D and trimming were worked out from the DNA. The sample yields some 460,000 clones; 89% were counted once. In total, the top ten clones hold approximately 1.7% of the sample.

The receptor chain draws on TRBV5-4 and TRBJ1-6; no confident D gene assignment can be made. The receptor's source is a person between 18 and 65 years old who received the Ad26.COV2.S COVID-19 vaccine or a placebo. The sequencing used peripheral blood, collected in a trial of Ad26.COV2.S vaccine versus placebo. The CDR3 sequence is CASSEAGINSPLHF. The DNA sequence is given as TGTGCCAGCAGCGAGGCAGGTATAAATTCACCCCTCCACTTT.